These 27 T cell receptor beta chains originate from one sample sequenced in a study of T-cell reconstitution after alpha-beta-depleted transplantation in children. Unique molecular identifiers were used in preparing the TCRbeta library. TCRdb used MiXCR to reprocess the PCR reads, holding one entry per CDR3 protein. This sample has over 300,000 distinct CDR3 sequences, with about 9.4% found just once. The source material was PBMCs from the stem cell graft donor, sampled from the stem cell graft. These receptor sequences come from a human donor who donated a stem cell graft to a child with acute lymphoblastic leukemia.

This clonotype was seen only a few times. CDR3 amino acids: CASSLTDQQTETQYF. The CDR3 coding sequence is TGCGCCAGCAGCCTAACGGACCAACAGACGGAGACCCAGTACTTC. The chain combines TRBV4-1 with TRBJ2-5; D not resolved. The CDR3 has 15 amino acids. Germline CDR1 MGHRA, CDR2 YSYEKL. Trimming removed 4 bases at V and 5 bases at J, with 17 bases between.

The chain employs TRBV11-1 and TRBJ2-1; D remains unclear. V was trimmed by 5 bases and J by 10 bases, leaving 12 bases between them. The CDR3 is 12 amino acids. Germline CDR1 and CDR2: SGHAT and FQDESV (reference sequence). CDR3 nucleotides: TGTGCCAGCAGCCCACATACCGGGGAGCAGTTCTTC. Encoded protein: CASSPHTGEQFF.

This clonotype has a count of ten or more. The V and J genes are TRBV5-1 and TRBJ2-3; TRBD2 agrees at 8 bases. Looked up from germline, CDR1 is SGHRS and CDR2 is YFSETQ. This CDR3 has 16 amino acids. The V and J ends lost 0 bases and 3 bases, in that order; junction bases with no gene match: 6. This CDR3 reads CASSLVTGGRTDTQYF. The CDR3 coding sequence is TGCGCCAGCAGCTTGGTTACGGGAGGGCGGACAGATACGCAGTATTTT.

This clonotype showed up just once. The chain has TRBV19 and TRBJ2-1; 8 nucleotides match TRBD2. This CDR3 is 16 amino acids long. The V gene's germline CDR1 is LNHDA and CDR2 SQIVND (reference sequence). V was pared by 3 bases and J by 4 bases, with 8 bases of the junction left unmatched. The CDR3 here is CASSMYGTSGYNEQFF. The DNA for the CDR3 is TGTGCCAGTAGTATGTACGGGACTAGTGGTTACAATGAGCAGTTCTTC.

This clonotype was observed a handful of times. The gene calls are TRBV30 and TRBJ1-2, with D maybe TRBD1 (6 bases). Germline CDR1 and CDR2: GTSNPN and SVGIG (reference sequence). Trimming cost V 6 bases and J 3 bases, with 17 bases left between them. The CDR3 is 14 amino acids. CDR3 loop: CACASRGPDYGYTF. The CDR3 DNA sequence: TGTGCCTGCGCCTCTCGGGGGCCCGACTATGGCTACACCTTC.

The chain couples TRBV4-2 to TRBJ2-5; 8 nucleotides match TRBD1. The CDR3 totals 16 residues. Germline V CDR1 and CDR2: LGHNA, YNFKEQ. The ends lost 4 bases at V and 3 bases at J; junction bases unmatched: 10. CDR3 sequence reads: CASSLGVGQGEETQYF. CDR3 nucleotide sequence: TGTGCCAGCAGCCTGGGCGTTGGACAGGGTGAAGAGACCCAGTACTTC.

V gene TRBV5-1 combines with J gene TRBJ2-3, with D tentatively TRBD2 (6 bases). With 4 bases removed from V and 0 bases from J, the gap between germline ends came to 12 bases. This CDR3 has 15 amino acids. Germline loops: CDR1 SGHRS, CDR2 YFSETQ. Here the CDR3 DNA reads TGCGCCAGCAGCCCCCGAGGGACTAGCACAGATACGCAGTATTTT. Its translation: CASSPRGTSTDTQYF.

The rearrangement joins TRBV5-1 to TRBJ2-3, with D perhaps matching TRBD2 (5 bases). CDR3 size: 14 residues. Germline lookup yields CDR1 SGHRS and CDR2 YFSETQ. V shed 0 bases and J shed 7 bases, with 12 bases lying between them. The CDR3 DNA reads TGCGCCAGCAGCTTGGGAGCGGAGTTGCATACGCAGTATTTT. Protein sequence: CASSLGAELHTQYF.

V usage is TRBV27 and J usage is TRBJ1-1; no clear D. The germline CDR1 and CDR2 sequences are MNHEY and SMNVEV (reference sequence). This CDR3 is built from 13 residues. The ends were cut back, 2 bases at V and 0 bases at J, with 4 bases in the middle. CDR3 nucleotides: TGTGCCAGCAGTTTACGTATGAACACTGAAGCTTTCTTT. It is translated as CASSLRMNTEAFF.

This clonotype was counted a few times. The CDR3 coding sequence is TGTGCCTTCTACTGGGGGAGCTCCTACGAGCAGTACTTC. Translation gives CAFYWGSSYEQYF. This chain uses TRBV11-2 with TRBJ2-7; D is possibly TRBD1 or TRBD2 (5 bases each). The CDR3 consists of 13 residues. Trimming stripped 11 bases from V and 0 bases from J, with 14 bases between. CDR1 SGHAT and CDR2 FQNNGV come from the germline V gene.

In its sample, this clonotype was seen a few times. CDR3 nucleotides: TGTGCCACCAATTGGATACAGATCCCTAAGTCATTCTCTAGCACAGATACGCAGTATTTT. Translating gives CATNWIQIPKSFSSTDTQYF. The chain carries TRBV21-1 and TRBJ2-3. TRBV21-1 is a pseudogene segment. This CDR3 has 20 amino acids.

The chain carries TRBV20-1 and TRBJ2-7, with D perhaps matching TRBD2 (6 bases). Germline-derived CDR1 and CDR2 are DFQATT and SNEGSKA (reference sequence). The CDR3 is made up of 14 amino acids. V shed 6 bases and J shed 4 bases, with 19 bases lying between them. The CDR3 sequence: CSAEIDKGGYEQYF. The DNA of the CDR3 is TGCAGTGCAGAAATCGACAAGGGAGGTTACGAGCAGTACTTC.

This clonotype has a handful of counts. The chain recombines TRBV20-1 with TRBJ2-4; the D gene is possibly TRBD1 (5 bases). The CDR3 is 16 residues long. Germline V CDR1 and CDR2: DFQATT, SNEGSKA (reference sequence). V dropped 5 bases and J dropped 0 bases, with 17 bases sitting between them. This CDR3 is CSAPLKEDIAKNIQYF. CDR3 coding DNA: TGCAGTGCTCCGCTTAAAGAGGACATAGCCAAAAACATTCAGTACTTC.

The V call is TRBV20-1, the J call TRBJ2-5, with D possibly TRBD2 on 7 matching bases. The CDR3 is made up of 15 amino acids. V dropped 2 bases and J dropped 5 bases, with 18 bases sitting between them. Per germline, CDR1 DFQATT and CDR2 SNEGSKA (reference sequence). CDR3 in amino acids: CSARSGRDNRETQYF. The CDR3 nucleotides read TGCAGTGCTAGATCGGGGAGGGACAACAGGGAGACCCAGTACTTC.

This clonotype occurred a few times. The V gene is TRBV7-9, the J gene TRBJ2-1; 7 positions agree with TRBD2. In germline, CDR1 is SEHNR, CDR2 FQNEAQ (reference sequence). This CDR3 is 14 amino acids long. V dropped 5 bases and J dropped 5; count of bases not matched to a gene: 6. CDR3 nucleotide sequence: TGTGCCAGCAGCACTAGGGACTACCACAATGAGCAGTTCTTC. This translates into CASSTRDYHNEQFF. Supplemented by reference TRBV7-9 and TRBJ2-1, the full variable domain reads DTGVSQNPRHKITKRGQNVTFRCDPISEHNRLYWYRQTLGQGPEFLTYFQNEAQLEKSRLLSDRFSAERPKGSFSTLEIQRTEQGDSAMYLCASSTRDYHNEQFFGPGTRLTVL.

The chain is built from TRBV27 and TRBJ2-1; D may be TRBD1 or TRBD2 (6 bases each). Germline V CDR1 and CDR2: MNHEY, SMNVEV (reference sequence). The germline V and J ends were trimmed by 4 bases and 5 bases, with 15 bases remaining between them. This CDR3 comprises 15 residues. The CDR3 loop is CASSWDGGANNEQFF. DNA of the CDR3: TGTGCCAGCAGTTGGGACGGGGGCGCGAACAATGAGCAGTTCTTC.

The rearrangement uses TRBV20-1 and TRBJ1-5, with 12 bases aligning to TRBD1. V was pared by 3 bases and J by 0 bases, with 9 bases of the junction left unmatched. The CDR3 is 18 residues long. Germline values: CDR1 DFQATT, CDR2 SNEGSKA (reference sequence). The CDR3 sequence: CSASGTGGVLLSNQPQHF. The CDR3 bases are TGCAGTGCTAGTGGGACAGGGGGCGTTCTACTTAGCAATCAGCCCCAGCATTTT.

The rearrangement links TRBV5-1 to TRBJ2-7; TRBD1 matches 7 bases. The CDR3 totals 14 residues. Germline loops: CDR1 SGHRS, CDR2 YFSETQ. The ends lost 7 bases at V and 6 bases at J; junction bases unmatched: 13. CDR3 DNA sequence: TGCGCCAGCTGCCCTGACAGGGTGAAGGGCGAGCAGTACTTC. Residues: CASCPDRVKGEQYF.

Points on this clonotype: The germline gene is not matched at one end of the junction; a read error may be the cause. The V and J genes are TRBV27 and TRBJ1-4, with TRBD1 as a possible D gene (5 bases). CDR1 is MNHEY and CDR2 is SMNVEV in the germline V gene (reference sequence). This CDR3 spans 15 amino acids. CDR3 bases: TGTGCCAGCAGGCGGGACTCCGAAACTAATGAAGAACTGTTTTTT. Its protein product is CASRRDSETNEELFF.

V usage is TRBV7-2 and J usage is TRBJ1-5, with D hard to call. Germline V CDR1 and CDR2: SGHTA, FQGNSA. V was shortened by 5 bases and J by 2 bases, with 10 bases between the two germline ends. The CDR3 runs to 14 residues. The CDR3: CASSDPVGNQPQHF. CDR3 in DNA: TGTGCCAGCAGCGACCCCGTAGGCAATCAGCCCCAGCATTTT.

This clonotype has at least ten counts. This chain connects TRBV12-3 or TRBV12-4 to TRBJ1-2, with D possibly being TRBD1 (5 bases). The V end lost 5 bases, the J end lost 4 bases, and 11 bases lay between the germline ends. This CDR3 spans 13 amino acids. DNA of the CDR3: TGTGCCAGCAGTCCGACGGGGACCTATGGCTACACCTTC. This encodes CASSPTGTYGYTF.

In this sample, this clonotype turned up a few times. This chain uses TRBV3-1 with TRBJ2-1, with D perhaps TRBD1 or TRBD2 (6 bases each). Per germline, CDR1 LGHDT and CDR2 YNNKEL (reference sequence). The CDR3 contains 17 residues. V lost 4 bases and J lost 4, with 20 bases in between. The chain's CDR3 is CASSLLFKRGGYNEQFF. The CDR3 DNA is TGTGCCAGCAGCCTCCTTTTTAAGAGAGGGGGGTACAATGAGCAGTTCTTC.

In its sample, this clonotype was seen a few times. This chain links TRBV6-2 or TRBV6-3 with TRBJ2-7; D remains ambiguous. The CDR3 sequence is 12 residues long. The germline gives CDR1 MNHEY, CDR2 SVGEGT. Trimming stripped 3 bases from V and 7 bases from J, with 10 bases between. CDR3 region: CASSYQSLEQYF. The CDR3 bases are TGTGCCAGCAGTTATCAATCTTTGGAGCAGTACTTC.

This clonotype was detected once. The genes are TRBV7-9 and TRBJ2-7, with D possibly matching TRBD2 (5 bases). Germline loops: CDR1 SEHNR, CDR2 FQNEAQ (reference sequence). Trimming took 5 bases from V and 0 from J, leaving 8 bases between them. The CDR3 totals 13 residues. The CDR3: CASSPGFSYEQYF. The DNA for the CDR3 is TGTGCCAGCAGCCCGGGGTTCTCCTACGAGCAGTACTTC.

The V call is TRBV7-8, the J call TRBJ2-3, with TRBD2 as a possible D gene (5 bases). The CDR3 is 14 residues long. Germline CDR1 reads SGHVS; CDR2 reads FQNEAQ. V lost 5 bases to trimming and J lost 4 bases, with 13 bases between them. CDR3 coding DNA: TGTGCCAGCAGCCCCAGGCTAGCAGCAGATACGCAGTATTTT. Protein sequence: CASSPRLAADTQYF.

The V gene is TRBV18, the J gene TRBJ2-7, with 7 bases lining up with TRBD1. The CDR3 contains 15 residues. Per germline, CDR1 KGHSH and CDR2 LQKENI. V lost 5 bases, J lost 0 bases, and 7 bases stayed unmatched. This chain's CDR3 is CASSVDRISSYEQYF. CDR3 DNA: TGTGCCAGCTCAGTGGACAGGATCAGCTCCTACGAGCAGTACTTC.

The genes are TRBV20-1 and TRBJ2-1; maybe TRBD1 (6 bases). Trimming pared 0 bases from V and 10 bases from J, leaving 13 bases between. From germline, CDR1 is DFQATT and CDR2 SNEGSKA (reference sequence). The CDR3 length is 13 residues. The CDR3 DNA reads TGCAGTGCTAGAGATCTGGGGACAAGGGAGCAGTTCTTC. Amino acids: CSARDLGTREQFF.